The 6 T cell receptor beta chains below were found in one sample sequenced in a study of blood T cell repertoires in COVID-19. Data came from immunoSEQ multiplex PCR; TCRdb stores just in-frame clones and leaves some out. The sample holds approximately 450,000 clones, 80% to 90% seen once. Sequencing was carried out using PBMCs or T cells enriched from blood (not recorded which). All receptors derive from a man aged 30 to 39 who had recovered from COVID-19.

CDR3 DNA sequence: TGTGCCAGCAGTTCAGGACACCGTGCAACTAATGAAAAACTGTTTTTT. Its translation is CASSSGHRATNEKLFF. The chain combines TRBV27 with TRBJ1-4; tentative D call: TRBD1 (5 bases). This CDR3 has 16 amino acids. Germline CDR1 and CDR2: MNHEY and SMNVEV (reference sequence). Trimming removed 4 bases from V and 0 bases from J, with 12 bases in between.

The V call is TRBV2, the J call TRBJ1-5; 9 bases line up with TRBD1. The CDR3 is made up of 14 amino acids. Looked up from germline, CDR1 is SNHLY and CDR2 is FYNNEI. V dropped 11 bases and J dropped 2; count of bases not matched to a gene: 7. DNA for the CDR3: TGTGCCGGGGCGGGACAGGGTGGCAATCAGCCCCAGCATTTT. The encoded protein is CAGAGQGGNQPQHF.

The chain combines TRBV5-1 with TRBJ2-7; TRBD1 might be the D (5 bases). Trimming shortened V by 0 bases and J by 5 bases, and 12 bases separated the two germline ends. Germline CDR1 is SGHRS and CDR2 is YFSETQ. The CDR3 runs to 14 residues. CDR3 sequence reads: CASSLGGEVHEQYF. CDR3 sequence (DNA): TGCGCCAGCAGCTTGGGGGGCGAGGTCCACGAGCAGTACTTC.

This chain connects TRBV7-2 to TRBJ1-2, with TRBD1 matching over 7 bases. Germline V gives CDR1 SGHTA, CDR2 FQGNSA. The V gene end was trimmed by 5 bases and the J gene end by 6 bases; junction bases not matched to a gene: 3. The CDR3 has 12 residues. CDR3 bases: TGTGCCAGCAGCGCAACAGGGGATGGCTACACCTTC. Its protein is CASSATGDGYTF.

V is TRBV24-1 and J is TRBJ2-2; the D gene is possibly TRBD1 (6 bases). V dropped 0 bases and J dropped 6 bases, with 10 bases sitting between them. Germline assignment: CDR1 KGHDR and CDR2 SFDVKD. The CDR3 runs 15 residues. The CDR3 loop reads CATSDLSDRSGELFF. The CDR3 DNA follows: TGTGCCACCAGTGATTTGTCCGACAGGTCCGGGGAGCTGTTTTTT.

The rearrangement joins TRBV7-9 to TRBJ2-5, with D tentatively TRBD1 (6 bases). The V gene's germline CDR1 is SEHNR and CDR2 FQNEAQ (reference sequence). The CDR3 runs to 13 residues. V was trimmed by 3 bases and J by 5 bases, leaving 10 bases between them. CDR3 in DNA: TGTGCCAGCAGCTTGCAGGGACATGAGACCCAGTACTTC. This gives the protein CASSLQGHETQYF.